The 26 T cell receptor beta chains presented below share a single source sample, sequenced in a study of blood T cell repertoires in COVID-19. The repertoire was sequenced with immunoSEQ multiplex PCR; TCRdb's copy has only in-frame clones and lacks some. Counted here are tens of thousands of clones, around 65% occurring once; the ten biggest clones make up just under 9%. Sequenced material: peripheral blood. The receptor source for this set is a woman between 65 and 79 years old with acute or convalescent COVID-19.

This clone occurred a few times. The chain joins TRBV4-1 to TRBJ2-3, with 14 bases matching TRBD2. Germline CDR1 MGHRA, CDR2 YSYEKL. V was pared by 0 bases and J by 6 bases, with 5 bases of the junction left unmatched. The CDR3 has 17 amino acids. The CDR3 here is CASSQDRLAGGRDTQYF. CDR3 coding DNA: TGCGCCAGCAGCCAAGATCGACTAGCGGGGGGGCGGGATACGCAGTATTTT.

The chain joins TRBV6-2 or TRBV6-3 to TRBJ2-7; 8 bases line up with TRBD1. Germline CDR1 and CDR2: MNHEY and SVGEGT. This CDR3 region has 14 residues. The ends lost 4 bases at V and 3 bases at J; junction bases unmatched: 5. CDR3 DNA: TGTGCCAGCAGTTCCCGGACAGGGAGCTACGAGCAGTACTTC. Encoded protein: CASSSRTGSYEQYF.

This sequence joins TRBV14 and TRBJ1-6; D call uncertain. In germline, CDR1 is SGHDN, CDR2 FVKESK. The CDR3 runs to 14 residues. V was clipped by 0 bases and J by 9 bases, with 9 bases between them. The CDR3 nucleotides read TGTGCCAGCAGCCAAGATCACGGGGTTTCACCCCTCCACTTT. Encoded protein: CASSQDHGVSPLHF.

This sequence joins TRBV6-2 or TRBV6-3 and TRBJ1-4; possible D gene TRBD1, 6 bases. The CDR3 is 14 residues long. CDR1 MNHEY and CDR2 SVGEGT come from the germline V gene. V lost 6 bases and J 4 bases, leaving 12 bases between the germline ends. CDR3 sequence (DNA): TGTGCCAGCAGCCAGGACAGAAGTAATGAAAAACTGTTTTTT. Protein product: CASSQDRSNEKLFF.

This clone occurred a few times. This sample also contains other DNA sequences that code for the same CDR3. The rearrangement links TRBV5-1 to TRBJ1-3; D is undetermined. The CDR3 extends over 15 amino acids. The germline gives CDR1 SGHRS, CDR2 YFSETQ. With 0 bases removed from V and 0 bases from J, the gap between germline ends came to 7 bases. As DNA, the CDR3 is TGCGCCAGCAGCTTGGGAGATTTCTCTGGAAACACCATATATTTT. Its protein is CASSLGDFSGNTIYF.

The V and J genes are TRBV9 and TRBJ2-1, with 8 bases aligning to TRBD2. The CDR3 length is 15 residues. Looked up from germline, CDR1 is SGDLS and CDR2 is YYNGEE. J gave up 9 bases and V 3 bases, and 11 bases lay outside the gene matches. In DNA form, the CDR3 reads TGTGCCAGCAGCGCCTTTAGCGGGGTGGCTTCTGAGCAGTTCTTC. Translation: CASSAFSGVASEQFF. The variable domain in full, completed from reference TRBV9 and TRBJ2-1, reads DSGVTQTPKHLITATGQRVTLRCSPRSGDLSVYWYQQSLDQGLQFLIQYYNGEERAKGNILERFSAQQFPDLHSELNLSSLELGDSALYFCASSAFSGVASEQFFGPGTRLTVL.

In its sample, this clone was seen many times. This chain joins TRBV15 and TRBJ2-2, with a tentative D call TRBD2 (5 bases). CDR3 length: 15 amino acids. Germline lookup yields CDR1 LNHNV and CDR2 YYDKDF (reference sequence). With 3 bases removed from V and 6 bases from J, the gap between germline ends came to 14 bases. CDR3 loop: CATSRKMGSPGELFF. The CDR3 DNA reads TGTGCCACCAGCAGGAAGATGGGGAGCCCCGGGGAGCTGTTTTTT. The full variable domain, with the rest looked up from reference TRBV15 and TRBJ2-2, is DAMVIQNPRYQVTQFGKPVTLSCSQTLNHNVMYWYQQKSSQAPKLLFHYYDKDFNNEADTPDNFQSRRPNTSFCFLDIRSPGLGDTAMYLCATSRKMGSPGELFFGEGSRLTVL.

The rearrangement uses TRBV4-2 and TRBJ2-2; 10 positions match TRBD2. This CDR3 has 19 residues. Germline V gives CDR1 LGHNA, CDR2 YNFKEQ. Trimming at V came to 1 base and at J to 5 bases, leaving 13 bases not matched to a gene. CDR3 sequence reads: CASSQGPAGGPGETGELFF. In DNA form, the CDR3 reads TGTGCCAGCAGCCAAGGGCCAGCGGGGGGGCCGGGTGAGACCGGGGAGCTGTTTTTT.

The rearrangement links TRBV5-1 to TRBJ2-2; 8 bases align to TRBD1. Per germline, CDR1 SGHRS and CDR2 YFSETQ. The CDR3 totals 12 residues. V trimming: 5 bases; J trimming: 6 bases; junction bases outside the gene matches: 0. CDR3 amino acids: CASRTGAGELFF. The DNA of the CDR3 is TGCGCCAGCAGGACAGGGGCCGGGGAGCTGTTTTTT.

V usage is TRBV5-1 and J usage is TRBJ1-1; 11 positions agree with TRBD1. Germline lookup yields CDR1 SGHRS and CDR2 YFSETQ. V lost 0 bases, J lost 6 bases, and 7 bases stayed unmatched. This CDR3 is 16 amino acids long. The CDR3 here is CASSLERGQGGPEAFF. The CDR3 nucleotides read TGCGCCAGCAGCTTGGAGAGGGGACAGGGGGGGCCTGAAGCTTTCTTT.

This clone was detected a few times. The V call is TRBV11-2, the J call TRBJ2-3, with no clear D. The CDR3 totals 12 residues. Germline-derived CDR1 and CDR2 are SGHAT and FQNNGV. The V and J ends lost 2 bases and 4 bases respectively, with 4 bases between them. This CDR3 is CASSLSADTQYF. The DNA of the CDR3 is TGTGCCAGCAGCTTAAGCGCAGATACGCAGTATTTT.

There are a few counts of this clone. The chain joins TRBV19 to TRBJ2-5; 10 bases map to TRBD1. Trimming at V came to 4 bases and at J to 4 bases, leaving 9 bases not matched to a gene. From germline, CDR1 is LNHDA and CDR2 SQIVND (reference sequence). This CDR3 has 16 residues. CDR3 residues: CASSNSGQGLGETQYF. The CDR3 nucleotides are TGTGCCAGTAGTAACTCGGGACAGGGGTTGGGAGAGACCCAGTACTTC.

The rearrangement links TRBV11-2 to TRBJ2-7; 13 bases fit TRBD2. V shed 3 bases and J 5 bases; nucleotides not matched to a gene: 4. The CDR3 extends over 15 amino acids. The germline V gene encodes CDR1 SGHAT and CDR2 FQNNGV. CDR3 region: CASSFTSGGADEQYF. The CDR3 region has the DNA TGTGCCAGCAGCTTTACTAGCGGGGGGGCCGACGAGCAGTACTTC. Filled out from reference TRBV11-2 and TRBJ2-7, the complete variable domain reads EAGVAQSPRYKIIEKRQSVAFWCNPISGHATLYWYQQILGQGPKLLIQFQNNGVVDDSQLPKDRFSAERLKGVDSTLKIQPAKLEDSAVYLCASSFTSGGADEQYFGPGTRLTVT.

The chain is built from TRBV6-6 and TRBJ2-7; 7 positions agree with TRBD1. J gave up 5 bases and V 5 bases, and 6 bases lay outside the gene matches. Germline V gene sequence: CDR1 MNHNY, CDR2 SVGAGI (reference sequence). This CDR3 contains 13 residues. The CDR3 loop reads CASSKKQGNEQYF. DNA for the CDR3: TGTGCCAGCAGTAAAAAACAGGGGAACGAGCAGTACTTC.

CDR3 region: CASSRGVGTNEKLFF. Here the CDR3 DNA reads TGTGCCAGCAGCCGGGGGGTGGGGACTAATGAAAAACTGTTTTTT. The chain is built from TRBV5-4 and TRBJ1-4; a weak D match, TRBD1 (5 bases). Trimming removed 4 bases from V and 2 bases from J, with 12 bases in between. Germline CDR1 SGHNT, CDR2 YYREEE (reference sequence). The CDR3 covers 15 residues. The whole variable domain, filled in from reference TRBV5-4 and TRBJ1-4, reads ETGVTQSPTHLIKTRGQQVTLRCSSQSGHNTVSWYQQALGQGPQFIFQYYREEENGRGNFPPRFSGLQFPNYSSELNVNALELDDSALYLCASSRGVGTNEKLFFGSGTQLSVL.

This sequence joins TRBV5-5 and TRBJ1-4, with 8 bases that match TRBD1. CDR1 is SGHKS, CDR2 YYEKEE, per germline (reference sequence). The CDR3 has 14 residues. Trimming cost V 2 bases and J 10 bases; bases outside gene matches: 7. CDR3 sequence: CASSFRDRQPKLFF. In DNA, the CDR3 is TGTGCCAGCAGCTTCCGGGACAGGCAACCAAAACTGTTTTTT.

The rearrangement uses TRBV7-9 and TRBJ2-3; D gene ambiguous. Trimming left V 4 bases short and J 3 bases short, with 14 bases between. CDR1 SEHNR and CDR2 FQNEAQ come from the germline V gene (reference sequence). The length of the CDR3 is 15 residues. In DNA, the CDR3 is TGTGCCAGCAGCTCGCGCCTTACCTCGACAGATACGCAGTATTTT. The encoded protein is CASSSRLTSTDTQYF.

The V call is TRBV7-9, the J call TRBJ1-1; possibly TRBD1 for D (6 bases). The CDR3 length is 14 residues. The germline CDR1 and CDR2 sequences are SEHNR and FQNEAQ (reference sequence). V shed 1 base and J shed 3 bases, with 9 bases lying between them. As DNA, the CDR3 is TGTGCCAGCAGCTTAGAATCAGGGGACACTGAAGCTTTCTTT. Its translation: CASSLESGDTEAFF.

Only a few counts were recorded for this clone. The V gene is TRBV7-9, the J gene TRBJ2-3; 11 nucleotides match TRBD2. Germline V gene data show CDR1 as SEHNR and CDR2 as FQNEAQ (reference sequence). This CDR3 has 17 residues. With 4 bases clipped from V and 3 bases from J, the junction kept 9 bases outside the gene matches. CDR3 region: CASSSARLAGFTDTQYF. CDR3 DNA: TGTGCCAGCAGCTCCGCCCGACTAGCGGGATTTACAGATACGCAGTATTTT.

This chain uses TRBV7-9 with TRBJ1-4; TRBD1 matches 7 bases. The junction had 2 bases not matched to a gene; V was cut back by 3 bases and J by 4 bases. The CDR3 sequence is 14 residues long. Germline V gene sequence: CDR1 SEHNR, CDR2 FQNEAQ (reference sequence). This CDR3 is CASSLGQINEKLFF. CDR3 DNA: TGTGCCAGCAGCTTGGGACAGATTAATGAAAAACTGTTTTTT.

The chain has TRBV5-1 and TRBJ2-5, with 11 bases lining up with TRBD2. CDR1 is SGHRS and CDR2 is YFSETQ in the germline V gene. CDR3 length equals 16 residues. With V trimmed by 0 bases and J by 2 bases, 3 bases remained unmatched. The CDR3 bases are TGCGCCAGCAGCTTGGTTGTAGCGGGGGGGCAAGAGACCCAGTACTTC. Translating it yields CASSLVVAGGQETQYF. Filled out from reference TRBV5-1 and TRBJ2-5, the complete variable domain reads KAGVTQTPRYLIKTRGQQVTLSCSPISGHRSVSWYQQTPGQGLQFLFEYFSETQRNKGNFPGRFSGRQFSNSRSEMNVSTLELGDSALYLCASSLVVAGGQETQYFGPGTRLLVL.

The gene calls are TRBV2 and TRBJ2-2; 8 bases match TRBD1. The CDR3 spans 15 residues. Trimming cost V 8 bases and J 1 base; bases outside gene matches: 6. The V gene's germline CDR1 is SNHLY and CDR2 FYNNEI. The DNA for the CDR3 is TGTGCCAGCTGCCCCGGGACAGGGAACACCGGGGAGCTGTTTTTT. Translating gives CASCPGTGNTGELFF.

The CDR3 here is CSVAQGDSYGYTF. CDR3 in DNA: TGCAGCGTTGCCCAAGGAGACAGCTATGGCTACACCTTC. The chain carries TRBV29-1 and TRBJ1-2, with D possibly being TRBD1 (5 bases). Trimming took off 4 bases at V and 4 bases at J, with 13 bases between the two ends. CDR1 is SQVTM, CDR2 ANQGSEA, per germline. The CDR3 loop spans 13 amino acids.

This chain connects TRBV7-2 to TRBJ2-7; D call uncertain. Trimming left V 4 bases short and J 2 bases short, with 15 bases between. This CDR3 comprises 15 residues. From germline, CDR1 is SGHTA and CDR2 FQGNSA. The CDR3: CASSSPLGRAYEQYF. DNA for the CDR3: TGTGCCAGCAGCTCCCCCCTAGGTCGGGCCTACGAGCAGTACTTC. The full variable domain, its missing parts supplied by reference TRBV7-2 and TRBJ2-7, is GAGVSQSPSNKVTEKGKDVELRCDPISGHTALYWYRQSLGQGLEFLIYFQGNSAPDKSGLPSDRFSAERTGGSVSTLTIQRTQQEDSAVYLCASSSPLGRAYEQYFGPGTRLTVT.

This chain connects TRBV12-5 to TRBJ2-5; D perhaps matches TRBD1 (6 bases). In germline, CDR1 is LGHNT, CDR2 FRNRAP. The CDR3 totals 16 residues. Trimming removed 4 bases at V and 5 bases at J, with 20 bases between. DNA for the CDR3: TGTGCTAGTGGTTCTCCGTCAGGGGAAGGTAGGGAGACCCAGTACTTC. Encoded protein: CASGSPSGEGRETQYF.

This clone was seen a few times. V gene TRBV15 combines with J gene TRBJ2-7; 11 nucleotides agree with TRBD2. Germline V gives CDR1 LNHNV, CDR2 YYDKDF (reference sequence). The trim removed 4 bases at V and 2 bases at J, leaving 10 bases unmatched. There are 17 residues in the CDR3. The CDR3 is CATSTLAGALTPYEQYF. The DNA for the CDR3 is TGTGCCACCAGCACACTAGCGGGAGCCCTTACCCCCTACGAGCAGTACTTC.